This T cell receptor (beta chain) was profiled in a study of T-cell reconstitution after alpha-beta-depleted transplantation in children. Study-level findings and limits: High day-60 TCRbeta diversity in some patients came from surviving recipient T cells and thymic progenitors.

Library preparation (for TCRbeta) was performed with unique molecular identifiers. TCRdb re-derived calls from the PCR reads in MiXCR, one entry per CDR3 protein. Here the sample spans around 420,000 distinct CDR3 sequences, around 16% being singletons. Germline loops: CDR1 LGHNT, CDR2 FRNRAP. Trimming shortened V by 5 bases and J by 1 base, and 14 bases separated the two germline ends. CDR3 length equals 15 residues. This clonotype came up a few times. As yet, its antigen is unknown. The receptor's source is a boy under two years old who had a stem cell transplant for Wiskott-Aldrich syndrome, so the T cells may come from the graft donor. The chain couples TRBV12-5 to TRBJ2-5, with D possibly being TRBD1 (6 bases). Source: PBMCs, mostly from graft donor cells, taken 360 days after TCRalphabeta/CD19-depleted stem cell transplant. The CDR3 loop reads CASGPPYRAQETQYF. In nucleotides, the CDR3 is TGTGCTAGTGGTCCTCCATACAGGGCCCAAGAGACCCAGTACTTC.